This TCR beta chain was documented in a study of T cell repertoires in cytomegalovirus infection. Study outcomes and limitations: Dominating the ex vivo response were TCR beta clonotypes that were CMV-specific and HLA-C-restricted. Individuals carrying CMV plus the relevant HLA were identified by cumulative frequency of public TCR beta families.

This clonotype was found a few times. Its antigen is not identified. TCRdb re-called the reads through MiXCR, storing one row per CDR3 protein. The data contain around 260,000 distinct CDR3 sequences, more than 20% of them singletons. The CDR3 loop spans 15 amino acids. Trimming removed 5 bases from V and 4 bases from J, with 17 bases in between. CDR1 and CDR2 (germline): SGHTA, FQGNSA. The receptor comes from a human donor in good health (CMV status not recorded). Some clones in this sample may be carry-over from other donors' samples. Sequencing input: PBMCs. The rearrangement links TRBV7-2 to TRBJ2-5; D might be TRBD1 or TRBD2, each matching 6 bases. The CDR3 sequence is CASSPKWGAGETQYF. The CDR3 DNA sequence: TGTGCCAGCAGCCCAAAATGGGGGGCAGGAGAGACCCAGTACTTC.